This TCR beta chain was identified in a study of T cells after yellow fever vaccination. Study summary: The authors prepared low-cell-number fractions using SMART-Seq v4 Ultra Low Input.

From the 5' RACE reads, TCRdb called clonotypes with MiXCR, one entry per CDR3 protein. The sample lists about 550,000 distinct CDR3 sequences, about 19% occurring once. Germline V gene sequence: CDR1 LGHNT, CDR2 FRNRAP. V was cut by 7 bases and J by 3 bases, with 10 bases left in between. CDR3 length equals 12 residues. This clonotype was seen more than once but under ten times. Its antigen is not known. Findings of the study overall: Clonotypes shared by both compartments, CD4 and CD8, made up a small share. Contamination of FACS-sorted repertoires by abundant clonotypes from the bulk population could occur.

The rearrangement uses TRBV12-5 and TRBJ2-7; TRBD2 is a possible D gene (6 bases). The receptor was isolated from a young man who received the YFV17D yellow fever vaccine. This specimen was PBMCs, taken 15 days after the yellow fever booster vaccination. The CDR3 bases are TGTGCTAGTGCCTTCGGGGGCTACGAGCAGTACTTC. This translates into CASAFGGYEQYF.